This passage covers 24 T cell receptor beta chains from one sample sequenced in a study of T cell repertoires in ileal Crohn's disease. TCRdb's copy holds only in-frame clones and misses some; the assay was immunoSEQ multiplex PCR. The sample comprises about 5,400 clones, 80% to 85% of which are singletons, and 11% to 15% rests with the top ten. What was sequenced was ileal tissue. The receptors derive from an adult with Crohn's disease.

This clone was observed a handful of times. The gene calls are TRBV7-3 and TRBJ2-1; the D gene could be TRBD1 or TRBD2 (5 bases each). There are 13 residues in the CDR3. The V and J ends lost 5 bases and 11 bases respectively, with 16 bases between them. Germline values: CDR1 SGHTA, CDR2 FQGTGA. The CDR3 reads CASSPQDTGKQFF. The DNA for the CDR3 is TGTGCCAGCAGCCCCCAGGACACGGGGAAGCAGTTCTTC. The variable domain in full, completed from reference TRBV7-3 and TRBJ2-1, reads GAGVSQTPSNKVTEKGKYVELRCDPISGHTALYWYRQSLGQGPEFLIYFQGTGAADDSGLPNDRFFAVRPEGSVSTLKIQRTERGDSAVYLCASSPQDTGKQFFGPGTRLTVL.

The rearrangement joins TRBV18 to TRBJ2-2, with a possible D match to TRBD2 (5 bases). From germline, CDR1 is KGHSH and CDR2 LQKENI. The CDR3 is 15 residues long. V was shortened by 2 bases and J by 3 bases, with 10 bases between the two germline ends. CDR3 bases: TGTGCCAGCTCACCATACACTAGAGACACCGGGGAGCTGTTTTTT. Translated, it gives CASSPYTRDTGELFF.

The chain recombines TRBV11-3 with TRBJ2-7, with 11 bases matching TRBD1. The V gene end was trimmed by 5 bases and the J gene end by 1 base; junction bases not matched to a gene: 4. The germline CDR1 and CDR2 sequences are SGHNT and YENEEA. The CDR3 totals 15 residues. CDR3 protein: CASSAGQGVSYEQYF. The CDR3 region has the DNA TGTGCCAGCAGCGCGGGACAGGGGGTGTCCTACGAGCAGTACTTC.

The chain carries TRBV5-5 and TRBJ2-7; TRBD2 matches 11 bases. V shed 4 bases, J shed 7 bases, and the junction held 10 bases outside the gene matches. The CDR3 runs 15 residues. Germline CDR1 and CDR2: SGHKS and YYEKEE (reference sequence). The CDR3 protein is CASSGGGLAGGEQYF. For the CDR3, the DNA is TGTGCCAGCAGCGGCGGAGGACTAGCGGGTGGGGAGCAGTACTTC.

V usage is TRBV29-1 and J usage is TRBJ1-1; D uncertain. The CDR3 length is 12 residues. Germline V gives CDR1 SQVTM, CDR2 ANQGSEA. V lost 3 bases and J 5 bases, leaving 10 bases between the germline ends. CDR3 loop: CSVEERRTEAFF. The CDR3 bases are TGCAGCGTTGAGGAAAGAAGAACTGAAGCTTTCTTT.

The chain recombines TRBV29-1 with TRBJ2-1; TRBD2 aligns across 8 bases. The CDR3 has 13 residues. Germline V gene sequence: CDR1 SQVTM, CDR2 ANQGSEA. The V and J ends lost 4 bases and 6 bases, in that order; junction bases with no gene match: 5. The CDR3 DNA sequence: TGCAGCGTTGCGTCGGGGGGGAGCAATGAGCAGTTCTTC. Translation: CSVASGGSNEQFF.

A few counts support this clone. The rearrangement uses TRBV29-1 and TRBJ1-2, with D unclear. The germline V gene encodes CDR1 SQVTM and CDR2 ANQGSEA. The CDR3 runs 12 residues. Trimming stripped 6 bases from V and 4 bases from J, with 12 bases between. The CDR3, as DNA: TGCAGCGTAACTGGACGGAGCTATGGCTACACCTTC. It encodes CSVTGRSYGYTF.

CDR3 bases: TGTGCCAGCAGTTTCACCGGGGTCGGAAGAGGTGGCTACACCTTC. Its translation is CASSFTGVGRGGYTF. The chain is built from TRBV28 and TRBJ1-2; no reliable D call. This CDR3 comprises 15 residues. Deletions cut 3 bases from V and 7 bases from J, with 18 bases between. The germline V gene encodes CDR1 MDHEN and CDR2 SYDVKM.

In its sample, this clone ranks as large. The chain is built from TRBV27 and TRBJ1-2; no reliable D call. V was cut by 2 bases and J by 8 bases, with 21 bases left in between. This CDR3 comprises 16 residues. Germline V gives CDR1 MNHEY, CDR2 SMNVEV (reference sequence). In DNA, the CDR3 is TGTGCCAGCAGTTTAGATTCAACAGTTCCCTATGGCGGCTACACCTTC. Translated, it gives CASSLDSTVPYGGYTF.

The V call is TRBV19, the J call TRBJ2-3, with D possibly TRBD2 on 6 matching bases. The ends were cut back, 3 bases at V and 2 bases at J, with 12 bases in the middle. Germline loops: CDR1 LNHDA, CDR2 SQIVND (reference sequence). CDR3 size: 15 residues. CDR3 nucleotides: TGTGCCAGTAGTATGCCCGGGAGACCCACAGATACGCAGTATTTT. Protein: CASSMPGRPTDTQYF.

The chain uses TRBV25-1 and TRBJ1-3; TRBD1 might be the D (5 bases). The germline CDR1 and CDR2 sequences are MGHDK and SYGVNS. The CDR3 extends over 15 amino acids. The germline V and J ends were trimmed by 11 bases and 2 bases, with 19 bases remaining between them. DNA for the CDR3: TGTGCCCGAAAGGAGATGGGGGGAGCTGGAAACACCATATATTTT. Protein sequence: CARKEMGGAGNTIYF.

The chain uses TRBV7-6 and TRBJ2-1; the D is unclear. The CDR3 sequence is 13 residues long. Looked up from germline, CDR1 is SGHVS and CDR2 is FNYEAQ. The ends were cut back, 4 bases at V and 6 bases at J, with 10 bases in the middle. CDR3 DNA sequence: TGTGCCAGCAGCTCCGCGGCGGCCAATGAGCAGTTCTTC. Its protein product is CASSSAAANEQFF.

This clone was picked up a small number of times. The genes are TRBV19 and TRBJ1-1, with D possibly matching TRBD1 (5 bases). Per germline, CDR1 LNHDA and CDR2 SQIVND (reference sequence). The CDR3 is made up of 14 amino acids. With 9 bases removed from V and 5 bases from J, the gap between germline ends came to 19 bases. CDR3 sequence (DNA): TGTGCCAGCTTCCTGAGGGGCGCCGATACTGAAGCTTTCTTT. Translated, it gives CASFLRGADTEAFF. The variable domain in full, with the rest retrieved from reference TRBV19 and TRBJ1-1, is DGGITQSPKYLFRKEGQNVTLSCEQNLNHDAMYWYRQDPGQGLRLIYYSQIVNDFQKGDIAEGYSVSREKKESFPLTVTSAQKNPTAFYLCASFLRGADTEAFFGQGTRLTVV.

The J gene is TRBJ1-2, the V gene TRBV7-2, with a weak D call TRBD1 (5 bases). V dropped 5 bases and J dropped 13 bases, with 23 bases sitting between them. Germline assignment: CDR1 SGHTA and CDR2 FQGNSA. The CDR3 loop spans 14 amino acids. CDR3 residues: CASSATNSRDEVTF. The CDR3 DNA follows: TGTGCCAGCAGCGCCACAAACAGCAGGGACGAAGTCACCTTC.

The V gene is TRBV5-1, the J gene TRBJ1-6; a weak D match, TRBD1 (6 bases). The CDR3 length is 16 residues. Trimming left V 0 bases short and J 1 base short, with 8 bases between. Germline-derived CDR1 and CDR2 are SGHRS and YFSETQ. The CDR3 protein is CASSLVGTSYNSPLHF. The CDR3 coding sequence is TGCGCCAGCAGCTTGGTTGGGACATCCTATAATTCACCCCTCCACTTT. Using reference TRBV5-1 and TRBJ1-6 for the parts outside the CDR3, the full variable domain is KAGVTQTPRYLIKTRGQQVTLSCSPISGHRSVSWYQQTPGQGLQFLFEYFSETQRNKGNFPGRFSGRQFSNSRSEMNVSTLELGDSALYLCASSLVGTSYNSPLHFGNGTRLTVT.

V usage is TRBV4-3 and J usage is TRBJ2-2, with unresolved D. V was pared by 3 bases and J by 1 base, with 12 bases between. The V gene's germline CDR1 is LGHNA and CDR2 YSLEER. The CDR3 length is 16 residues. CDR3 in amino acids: CASSQATPMNTGELFF. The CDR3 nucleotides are TGCGCCAGCAGCCAGGCCACCCCCATGAACACCGGGGAGCTGTTTTTT.

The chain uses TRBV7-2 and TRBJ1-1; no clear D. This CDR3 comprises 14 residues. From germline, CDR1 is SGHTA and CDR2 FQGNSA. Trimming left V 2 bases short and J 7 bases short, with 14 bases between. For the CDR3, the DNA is TGTGCCAGCAGCTTAATGGGGTGGAGTGGTGAAGCTTTCTTT. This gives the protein CASSLMGWSGEAFF.

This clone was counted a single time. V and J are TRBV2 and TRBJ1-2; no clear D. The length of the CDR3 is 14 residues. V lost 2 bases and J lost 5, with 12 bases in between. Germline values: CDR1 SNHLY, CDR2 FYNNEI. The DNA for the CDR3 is TGTGCCAGCAGTGAACAAAAGGTTAGGTATGGCTACACCTTC. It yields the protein CASSEQKVRYGYTF.

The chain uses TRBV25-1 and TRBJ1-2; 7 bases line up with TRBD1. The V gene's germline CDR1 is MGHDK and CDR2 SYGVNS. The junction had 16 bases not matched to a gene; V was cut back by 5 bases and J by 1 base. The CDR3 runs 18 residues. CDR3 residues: CASSSQSRDSFYNYGYTF. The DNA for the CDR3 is TGTGCCAGCAGTAGCCAGTCCCGGGACAGTTTCTATAACTATGGCTACACCTTC.

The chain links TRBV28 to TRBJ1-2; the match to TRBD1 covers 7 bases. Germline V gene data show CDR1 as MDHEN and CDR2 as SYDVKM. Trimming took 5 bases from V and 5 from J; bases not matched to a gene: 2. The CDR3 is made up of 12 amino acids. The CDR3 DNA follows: TGTGCCAGCAGTCAGGGGGGATATGGCTACACCTTC. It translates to CASSQGGYGYTF.

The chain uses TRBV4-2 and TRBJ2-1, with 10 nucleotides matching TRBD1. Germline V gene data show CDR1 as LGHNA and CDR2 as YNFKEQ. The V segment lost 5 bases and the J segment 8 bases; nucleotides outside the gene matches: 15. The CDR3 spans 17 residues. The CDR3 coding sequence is TGTGCCAGCAGCATCAAAGATTCGGGGACAGGGGCGTATGAGCAGTTCTTC. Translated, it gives CASSIKDSGTGAYEQFF.

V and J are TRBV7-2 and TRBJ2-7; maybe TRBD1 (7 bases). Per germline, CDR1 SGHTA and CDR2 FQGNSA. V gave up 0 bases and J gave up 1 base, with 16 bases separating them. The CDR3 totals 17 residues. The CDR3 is CASSLAPRAGGSYEQYF. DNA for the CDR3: TGTGCCAGCAGCTTAGCCCCTCGGGCAGGGGGGTCCTACGAGCAGTACTTC.

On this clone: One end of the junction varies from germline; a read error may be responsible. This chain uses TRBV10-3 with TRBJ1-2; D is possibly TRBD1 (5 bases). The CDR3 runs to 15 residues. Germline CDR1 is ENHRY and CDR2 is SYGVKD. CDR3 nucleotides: TGTGCCACCAGTCAAGGCGCCACGGGGGACTATGGCTACACCTTC. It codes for CATSQGATGDYGYTF.

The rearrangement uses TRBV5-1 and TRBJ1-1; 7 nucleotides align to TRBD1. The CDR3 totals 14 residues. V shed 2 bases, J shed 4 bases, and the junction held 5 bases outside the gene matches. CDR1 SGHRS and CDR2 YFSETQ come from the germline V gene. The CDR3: CASSLQGKVTEAFF. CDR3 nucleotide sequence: TGCGCCAGCAGCTTACAGGGGAAGGTCACTGAAGCTTTCTTT.